These 19 T cell receptor beta chains were all obtained from the same sample, sequenced in a study of T cell responses to AZD1222 COVID-19 vaccine. Sequencing was performed with immunoSEQ multiplex PCR; in TCRdb, only in-frame clones are kept and a portion is missing. The sample has some 130,000 clones, over 75% seen once. Sequencing used peripheral blood, obtained on day 0 of AZD1222 vaccination. The receptors stem from an adult in good health.

The rearrangement uses TRBV7-8 and TRBJ2-7; 7 bases line up with TRBD2. CDR1 is SGHVS, CDR2 FQNEAQ, per germline. This CDR3 is 15 amino acids long. The junction had 3 bases not matched to a gene; V was cut back by 0 bases and J by 1 base. The CDR3 spells CASSLAGGGSYEQYF. For the CDR3, the DNA is TGTGCCAGCAGCTTAGCCGGCGGGGGATCCTACGAGCAGTACTTC.

The chain carries TRBV7-2 and TRBJ1-5; 8 nucleotides line up with TRBD1. The V segment lost 5 bases and the J segment 2 bases; nucleotides outside the gene matches: 5. Germline CDR1 SGHTA, CDR2 FQGNSA. The CDR3 totals 15 residues. The CDR3 DNA reads as TGTGCCAGCAGCCCTGGACAGGGTGGCAATCAGCCCCAGCATTTT. This encodes CASSPGQGGNQPQHF.

This chain uses TRBV11-1 with TRBJ2-3, with unresolved D. The germline V and J ends were trimmed by 0 bases and 2 bases, with 9 bases remaining between them. Per germline, CDR1 SGHAT and CDR2 FQDESV (reference sequence). CDR3 length: 15 amino acids. The CDR3 reads CASSLAPIFTDTQYF. CDR3 sequence (DNA): TGTGCCAGCAGCTTAGCGCCGATATTCACAGATACGCAGTATTTT. The full variable domain, rest sourced from reference TRBV11-1 and TRBJ2-3, is EAEVAQSPRYKITEKSQAVAFWCDPISGHATLYWYRQILGQGPELLVQFQDESVVDDSQLPKDRFSAERLKGVDSTLKIQPAELGDSAMYLCASSLAPIFTDTQYFGPGTRLTVL.

The chain is built from TRBV7-2 and TRBJ1-2, with 7 bases lining up with TRBD1. Losses at the gene ends were 4 bases for V and 7 bases for J; bases not matched to a gene: 12. Germline CDR1 is SGHTA and CDR2 is FQGNSA. The CDR3 runs 15 residues. CDR3 region: CASSSQQTGRGGYTF. CDR3 DNA sequence: TGTGCCAGCAGCTCCCAACAGACAGGGCGCGGTGGCTACACCTTC.

V usage is TRBV6-5 and J usage is TRBJ1-2; TRBD1 agrees at 8 bases. The CDR3 runs to 14 residues. The germline gives CDR1 MNHEY, CDR2 SVGAGI. V dropped 4 bases and J dropped 4; count of bases not matched to a gene: 5. The CDR3: CASSFTRGLYGYTF. CDR3 bases: TGTGCCAGCAGTTTTACCAGGGGGCTCTATGGCTACACCTTC.

This sequence joins TRBV2 and TRBJ1-2; D ambiguous. V dropped 4 bases and J dropped 4 bases, with 16 bases sitting between them. There are 15 residues in the CDR3. Germline lookup yields CDR1 SNHLY and CDR2 FYNNEI. The CDR3 bases are TGTGCCAGCAGTGGTTTACGAACGGCAGTCTATGGCTACACCTTC. It encodes CASSGLRTAVYGYTF. Together with reference TRBV2 and TRBJ1-2, the CDR3 gives the full variable domain: EPEVTQTPSHQVTQMGQEVILRCVPISNHLYFYWYRQILGQKVEFLVSFYNNEISEKSEIFDDQFSVERPDGSNFTLKIRSTKLEDSAMYFCASSGLRTAVYGYTFGSGTRLTVV.

V usage is TRBV4-1 and J usage is TRBJ2-7; D may be TRBD1 (6 bases). The ends were cut back, 2 bases at V and 3 bases at J, with 11 bases in the middle. This CDR3 spans 14 amino acids. From germline, CDR1 is MGHRA and CDR2 YSYEKL. CDR3 loop: CASSQRDIDYEQYF. The CDR3, as DNA: TGCGCCAGCAGCCAACGGGACATAGACTACGAGCAGTACTTC.

The chain is built from TRBV10-1 and TRBJ1-4; D is unresolved. This CDR3 region has 13 residues. The V and J ends lost 2 bases and 5 bases respectively, with 6 bases between them. Per germline, CDR1 WNHNN and CDR2 SYGVQD (reference sequence). Here the CDR3 reads CASSEVLNEKLFF. In DNA form, the CDR3 reads TGCGCCAGCAGTGAGGTGCTCAATGAAAAACTGTTTTTT.

This clone was seen more than once but under ten times. CDR3 bases: TGTGCCAGCAGCTCAATGGACAGGGGGTATCAGCCCCAGCATTTT. Translating it yields CASSSMDRGYQPQHF. The chain combines TRBV7-9 with TRBJ1-5; 10 positions match TRBD1. J lost 5 bases, V lost 4 bases, and 5 bases had no gene match. This CDR3 region has 15 residues. Germline V lookup: CDR1 SEHNR, CDR2 FQNEAQ (reference sequence).

The chain uses TRBV6-5 and TRBJ1-5; 7 nucleotides line up with TRBD1. There are 13 residues in the CDR3. Germline V lookup: CDR1 MNHEY, CDR2 SVGAGI. V shed 6 bases and J 4 bases; nucleotides not matched to a gene: 3. CDR3 region: CASRGTVNQPQHF. In nucleotides, the CDR3 is TGTGCCAGCAGAGGGACAGTGAATCAGCCCCAGCATTTT.

In its sample, this clone was seen a few times. The chain carries TRBV27 and TRBJ2-1, with TRBD1 matching 7 bases. Germline V gives CDR1 MNHEY, CDR2 SMNVEV (reference sequence). The J segment lost 7 bases and the V segment lost 2 bases, leaving 8 bases of the junction unmatched. The CDR3 sequence is 15 residues long. CDR3 DNA: TGTGCCAGCAGTTTAGTACAGGGGATTTGGAATGAGCAGTTCTTC. It encodes CASSLVQGIWNEQFF.

This sequence joins TRBV27 and TRBJ1-5; 8 positions match TRBD1. This CDR3 has 14 amino acids. CDR1 and CDR2 from the germline V gene are MNHEY and SMNVEV (reference sequence). The V and J ends lost 6 bases and 7 bases, in that order; junction bases with no gene match: 8. CDR3 nucleotide sequence: TGTGCCAGCAGAGCAGGACAGGGCGGCCAGCCCCAGCATTTT. Its translation is CASRAGQGGQPQHF.

There are a few counts of this clone. The rearrangement joins TRBV11-3 to TRBJ1-1, with no clear D. CDR1 and CDR2 (germline): SGHNT, YENEEA. This CDR3 is built from 13 residues. Trimming cost V 5 bases and J 0 bases, with 7 bases left between them. CDR3 DNA sequence: TGTGCCAGCAGCCGACTGATGAACACTGAAGCTTTCTTT. Its translation is CASSRLMNTEAFF.

This rearrangement joins TRBV11-3 to TRBJ1-1, with D maybe TRBD1 (6 bases). This CDR3 is 15 amino acids long. V was cut by 5 bases and J by 1 base, with 14 bases left in between. CDR1 is SGHNT and CDR2 is YENEEA in the germline V gene. The DNA for the CDR3 is TGTGCCAGCAGCCCGAGAGGGGGGAGGAACACTGAAGCTTTCTTT. As protein: CASSPRGGRNTEAFF.

The chain joins TRBV2 to TRBJ1-1; 7 bases fit TRBD1. The CDR3 is 14 residues long. The germline gives CDR1 SNHLY, CDR2 FYNNEI. The V gene end was trimmed by 6 bases and the J gene end by 1 base; junction bases not matched to a gene: 5. In nucleotides, the CDR3 is TGTGCCAGCAGGCCGGACAGGTGGAACACTGAAGCTTTCTTT. It codes for CASRPDRWNTEAFF.

The V gene is TRBV12-3 or TRBV12-4, the J gene TRBJ2-3; maybe TRBD1 (5 bases). With 8 bases removed from V and 11 bases from J, the gap between germline ends came to 14 bases. The CDR3 contains 11 residues. The CDR3 sequence: CASGQGLGQYF. The CDR3 DNA reads as TGTGCCAGCGGCCAGGGCCTTGGGCAGTATTTT.

The chain has TRBV30 and TRBJ2-5; 10 bases agree with TRBD2. J gave up 7 bases and V 3 bases, and 5 bases lay outside the gene matches. The CDR3 covers 13 residues. The germline V gene encodes CDR1 GTSNPN and CDR2 SVGIG (reference sequence). The CDR3 DNA reads TGTGCCTGGAGACTAGCGGGGACAGTGACCCAGTACTTC. Its translation is CAWRLAGTVTQYF.

The rearrangement uses TRBV18 and TRBJ1-1; D perhaps matches TRBD1 (6 bases). V was trimmed by 4 bases and J by 4 bases, leaving 13 bases between them. Germline V gives CDR1 KGHSH, CDR2 LQKENI. This CDR3 spans 14 amino acids. This CDR3 reads CASSLRTGRTEAFF. The CDR3 nucleotides are TGTGCCAGCTCACTTCGAACAGGGCGCACTGAAGCTTTCTTT.

V is TRBV19 and J is TRBJ1-2; unclear D gene. The V end was cut by 0 bases, the J end by 7 bases, with 18 bases between. CDR3 length: 16 residues. Germline loops: CDR1 LNHDA, CDR2 SQIVND (reference sequence). The CDR3 loop is CASSIDLIPVSSGYTF. CDR3 bases: TGTGCCAGTAGTATAGATCTAATCCCCGTTAGTAGTGGCTACACCTTC.